This TCR beta chain derives from a study of T cell responses to AZD1222 COVID-19 vaccine. The CDR3 contains 13 residues. Germline V gives CDR1 SNHLY, CDR2 FYNNEI. Trimming pared 7 bases from V and 7 bases from J, leaving 17 bases between. As for this clone: Its antigen is currently unknown.

The study's findings and limits: Clonal diversity was possibly underestimated, and white British individuals and females predominated among donors.

Assay: immunoSEQ multiplex PCR; the TCRdb copy retains only in-frame clones and omits some. In the table there are roughly 130,000 clones, approximately 90% of which are singletons. The receptor's source is an adult in good health. Sequencing was performed on peripheral blood, taken on day 0 of AZD1222 vaccination. The chain recombines TRBV2 with TRBJ2-7; D might be TRBD2 (6 bases). CDR3 DNA sequence: TGTGCCAGCAAGAATCGGACGGCGGGGGAGCAGTACTTC. Translating it yields CASKNRTAGEQYF.